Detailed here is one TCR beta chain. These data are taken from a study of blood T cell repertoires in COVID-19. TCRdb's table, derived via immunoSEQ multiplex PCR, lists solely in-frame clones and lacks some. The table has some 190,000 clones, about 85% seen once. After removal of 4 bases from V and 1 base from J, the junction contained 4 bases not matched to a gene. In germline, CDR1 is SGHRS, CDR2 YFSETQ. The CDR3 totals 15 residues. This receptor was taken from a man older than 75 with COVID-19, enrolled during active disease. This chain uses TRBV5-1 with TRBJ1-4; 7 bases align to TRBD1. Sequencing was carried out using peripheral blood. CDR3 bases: TGCGCCAGCAGCCCCAGACAGGGAACTAATGAAAAACTGTTTTTT. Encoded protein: CASSPRQGTNEKLFF.